This T cell receptor (beta chain) was identified in a study of shared clonotypes between healthy human individuals. The V gene lost 3 bases and the J gene lost 8 bases, with 14 bases spanning the gap. Germline V CDR1 and CDR2: SGHAT, FQNNGV. The CDR3 has 14 residues. On this clone itself: As yet, its antigen is unknown.

It was about 210 ng DNA, 31,000 or so T cell genomes, that sorted-subset replicate PCRs used. Here immunoSEQ multiplex PCR was the method, and the copy in TCRdb shows in-frame clones only, minus some. The sample yields 2 million to 2.5 million clones, 85% to 95% seen once. Regarding the study as a whole: Sampling included only blood; tissue repertoires likely differ. Sharing across four donors was highest in naive CD4 (approximately 5%) and lowest in memory CD8 (around 0.4%). In contrast to clonotypes shared by all four donors, non-shared clonotypes had lower generation probabilities.

Sequenced sample: naive CD4+ T cells from PBMCs. Stated subset: CD45RA+ positively selected. This clonotype originated in a man between 18 and 35 years old in good health. Some clones in this sample may be carry-over from other donors' samples. The chain links TRBV11-2 to TRBJ2-1, with D possibly matching TRBD2 (5 bases). The CDR3 region is CASSLEAIYDEQFF. The CDR3 coding sequence is TGTGCCAGCAGCTTGGAGGCTATATACGATGAGCAGTTCTTC. The whole variable domain, remainder taken from reference TRBV11-2 and TRBJ2-1, is EAGVAQSPRYKIIEKRQSVAFWCNPISGHATLYWYQQILGQGPKLLIQFQNNGVVDDSQLPKDRFSAERLKGVDSTLKIQPAKLEDSAVYLCASSLEAIYDEQFFGPGTRLTVL.